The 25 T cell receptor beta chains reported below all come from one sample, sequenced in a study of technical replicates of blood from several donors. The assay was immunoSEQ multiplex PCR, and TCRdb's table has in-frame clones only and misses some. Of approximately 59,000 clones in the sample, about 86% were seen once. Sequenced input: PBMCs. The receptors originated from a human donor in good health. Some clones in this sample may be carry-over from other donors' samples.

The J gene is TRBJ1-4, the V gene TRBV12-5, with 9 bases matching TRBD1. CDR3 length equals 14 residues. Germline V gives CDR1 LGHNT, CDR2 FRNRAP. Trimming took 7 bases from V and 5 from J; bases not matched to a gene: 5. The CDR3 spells CASARGTGNEKLFF. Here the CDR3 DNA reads TGTGCTAGTGCCCGAGGGACAGGGAATGAAAAACTGTTTTTT. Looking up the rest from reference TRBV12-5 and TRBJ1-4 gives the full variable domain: DARVTQTPRHKVTEMGQEVTMRCQPILGHNTVFWYRQTMMQGLELLAYFRNRAPLDDSGMPKDRFSAEMPDATLATLKIQPSEPRDSAVYFCASARGTGNEKLFFGSGTQLSVL.

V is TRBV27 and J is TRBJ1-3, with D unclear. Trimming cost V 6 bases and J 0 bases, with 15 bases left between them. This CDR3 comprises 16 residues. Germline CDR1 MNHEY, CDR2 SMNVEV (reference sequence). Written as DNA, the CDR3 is TGTGCCAGCAGCCGAACCCTCCCGGGCTCTGGAAACACCATATATTTT. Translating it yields CASSRTLPGSGNTIYF.

The CDR3 bases are TGTGCCAGCAGCTTAACCGGGACTAACTCCTACGAGCAGTACTTC. Protein sequence: CASSLTGTNSYEQYF. The gene calls are TRBV7-3 and TRBJ2-7; 7 bases align to TRBD2. This CDR3 has 15 residues. Germline loops: CDR1 SGHTA, CDR2 FQGTGA. With V trimmed by 0 bases and J by 0 bases, 2 bases remained unmatched.

As DNA, the CDR3 is TGTGCCAGCAGTGGGGGACAGGGTGTCGGCGATACGCAGTATTTT. Its translation: CASSGGQGVGDTQYF. This sequence joins TRBV2 and TRBJ2-3; 9 bases are a match to TRBD1. The CDR3 runs to 15 residues. In germline, CDR1 is SNHLY, CDR2 FYNNEI. Trimming removed 4 bases from V and 6 bases from J; junction bases left unmatched: 8. Complete variable domain (other parts from reference TRBV2 and TRBJ2-3): EPEVTQTPSHQVTQMGQEVILRCVPISNHLYFYWYRQILGQKVEFLVSFYNNEISEKSEIFDDQFSVERPDGSNFTLKIRSTKLEDSAMYFCASSGGQGVGDTQYFGPGTRLTVL.

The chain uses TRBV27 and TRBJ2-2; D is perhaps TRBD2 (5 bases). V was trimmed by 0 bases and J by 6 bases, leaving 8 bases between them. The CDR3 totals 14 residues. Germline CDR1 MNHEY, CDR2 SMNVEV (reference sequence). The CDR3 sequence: CASSLSRGAGELFF. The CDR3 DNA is TGTGCCAGCAGTTTATCACGGGGTGCCGGGGAGCTGTTTTTT.

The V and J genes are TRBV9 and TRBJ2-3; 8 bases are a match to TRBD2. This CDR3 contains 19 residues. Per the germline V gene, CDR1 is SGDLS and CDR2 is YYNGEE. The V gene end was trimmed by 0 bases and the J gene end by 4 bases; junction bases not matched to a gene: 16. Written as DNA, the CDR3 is TGTGCCAGCAGCGTAGCTCAAGGGGGAGGTCGACTAGCGTCAGATACGCAGTATTTT. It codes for CASSVAQGGGRLASDTQYF.

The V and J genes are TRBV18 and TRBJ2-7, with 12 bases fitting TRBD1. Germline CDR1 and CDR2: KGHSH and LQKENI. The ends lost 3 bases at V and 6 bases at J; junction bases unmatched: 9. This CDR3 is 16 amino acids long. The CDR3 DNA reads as TGTGCCAGCTCACCCCTCTGGGGACAGGGGGCCCGCGAGCAGTACTTC. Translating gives CASSPLWGQGAREQYF.

CDR3 region: CASSSPGYSYEQYF. CDR3 nucleotides: TGTGCCAGCAGCTCCCCGGGGTACTCCTACGAGCAGTACTTC. The chain links TRBV7-2 to TRBJ2-7; tentatively, D is TRBD2 (5 bases). This CDR3 is built from 14 residues. V lost 4 bases and J 0 bases, leaving 10 bases between the germline ends. The V gene's germline CDR1 is SGHTA and CDR2 FQGNSA.

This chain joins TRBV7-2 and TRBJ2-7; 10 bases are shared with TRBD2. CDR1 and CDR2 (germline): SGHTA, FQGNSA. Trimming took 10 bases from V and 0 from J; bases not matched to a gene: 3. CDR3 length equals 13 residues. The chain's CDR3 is CATRTSGSYEQYF. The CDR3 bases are TGTGCCACCCGGACTAGCGGCTCCTACGAGCAGTACTTC.

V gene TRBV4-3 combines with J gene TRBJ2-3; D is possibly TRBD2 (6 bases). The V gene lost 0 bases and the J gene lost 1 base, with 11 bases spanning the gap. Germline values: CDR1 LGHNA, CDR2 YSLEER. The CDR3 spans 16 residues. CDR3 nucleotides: TGCGCCAGCAGCCAAGATAGGGCTAGCGGCACAGATACGCAGTATTTT. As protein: CASSQDRASGTDTQYF.

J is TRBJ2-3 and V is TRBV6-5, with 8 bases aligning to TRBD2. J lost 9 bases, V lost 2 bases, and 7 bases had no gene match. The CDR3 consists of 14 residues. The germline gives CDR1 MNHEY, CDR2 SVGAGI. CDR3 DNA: TGTGCCAGCAGTTACCGCGGGAGGAGGGGAACGCAGTATTTT. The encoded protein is CASSYRGRRGTQYF.

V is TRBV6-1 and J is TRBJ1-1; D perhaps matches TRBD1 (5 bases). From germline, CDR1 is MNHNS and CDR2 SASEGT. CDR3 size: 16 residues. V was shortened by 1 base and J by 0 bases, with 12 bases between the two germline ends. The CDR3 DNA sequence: TGTGCCAGCAGTGAAGGGGGGAGGCAATTGAACACTGAAGCTTTCTTT. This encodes CASSEGGRQLNTEAFF.

The CDR3: CASSTYRGSEQYF. In DNA form, the CDR3 reads TGTGCCAGTAGTACTTACAGGGGAAGCGAGCAGTACTTC. This chain connects TRBV19 to TRBJ2-7; 7 bases fit TRBD1. CDR1 LNHDA and CDR2 SQIVND come from the germline V gene (reference sequence). The CDR3 covers 13 residues. After removal of 4 bases from V and 6 bases from J, the junction contained 6 bases not matched to a gene.

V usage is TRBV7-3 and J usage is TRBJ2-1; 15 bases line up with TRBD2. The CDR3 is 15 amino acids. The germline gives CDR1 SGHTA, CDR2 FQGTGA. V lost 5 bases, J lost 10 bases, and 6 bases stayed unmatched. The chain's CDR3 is CASSRNGLAGGEQFF. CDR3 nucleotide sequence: TGTGCCAGCAGCCGAAACGGACTAGCGGGGGGGGAGCAGTTCTTC.

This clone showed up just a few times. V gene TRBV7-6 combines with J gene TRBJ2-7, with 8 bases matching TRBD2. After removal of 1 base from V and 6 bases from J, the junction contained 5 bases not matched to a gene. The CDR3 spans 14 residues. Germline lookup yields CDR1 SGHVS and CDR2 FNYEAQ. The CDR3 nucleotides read TGTGCCAGCAGCTTAGAGGGACTAGTCGGCGAGCAGTACTTC. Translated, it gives CASSLEGLVGEQYF.

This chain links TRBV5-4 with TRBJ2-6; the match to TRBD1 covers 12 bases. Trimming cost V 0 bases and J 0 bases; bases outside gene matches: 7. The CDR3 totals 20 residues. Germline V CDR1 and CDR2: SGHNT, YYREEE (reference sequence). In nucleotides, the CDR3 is TGTGCCAGCAGCTTGGGGGGGACAGGGGGCTACCTCTCTGGGGCCAACGTCCTGACTTTC. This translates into CASSLGGTGGYLSGANVLTF.

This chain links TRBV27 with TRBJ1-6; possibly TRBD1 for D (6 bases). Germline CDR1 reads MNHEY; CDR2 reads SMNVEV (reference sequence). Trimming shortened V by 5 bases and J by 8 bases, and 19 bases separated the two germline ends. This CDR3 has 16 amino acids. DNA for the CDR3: TGTGCCAGCAGTGTGTGGGCAGGGGAAAGCTATTCACCCCTCCACTTT. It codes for CASSVWAGESYSPLHF.

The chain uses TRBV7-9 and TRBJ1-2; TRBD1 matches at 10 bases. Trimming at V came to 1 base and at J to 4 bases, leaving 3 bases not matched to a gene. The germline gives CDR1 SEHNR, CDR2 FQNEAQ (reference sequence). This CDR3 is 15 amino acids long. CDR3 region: CASSLVGQGTYGYTF. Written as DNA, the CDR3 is TGTGCCAGCAGCTTAGTGGGACAGGGGACCTATGGCTACACCTTC.

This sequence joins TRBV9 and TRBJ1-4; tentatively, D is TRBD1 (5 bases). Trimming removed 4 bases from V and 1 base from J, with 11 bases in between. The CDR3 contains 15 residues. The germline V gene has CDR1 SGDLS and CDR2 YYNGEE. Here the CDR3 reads CASSSQTGTNEKLFF. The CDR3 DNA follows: TGTGCCAGCAGCAGCCAAACAGGAACTAATGAAAAACTGTTTTTT. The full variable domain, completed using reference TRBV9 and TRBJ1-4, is DSGVTQTPKHLITATGQRVTLRCSPRSGDLSVYWYQQSLDQGLQFLIQYYNGEERAKGNILERFSAQQFPDLHSELNLSSLELGDSALYFCASSSQTGTNEKLFFGSGTQLSVL.

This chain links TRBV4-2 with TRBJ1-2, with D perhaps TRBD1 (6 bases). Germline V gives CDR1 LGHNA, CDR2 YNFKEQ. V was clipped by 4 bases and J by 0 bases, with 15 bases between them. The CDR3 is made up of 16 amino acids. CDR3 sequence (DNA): TGTGCCAGCAGCCCCCCCAGGGGAGAAGCTAACTATGGCTACACCTTC. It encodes CASSPPRGEANYGYTF.

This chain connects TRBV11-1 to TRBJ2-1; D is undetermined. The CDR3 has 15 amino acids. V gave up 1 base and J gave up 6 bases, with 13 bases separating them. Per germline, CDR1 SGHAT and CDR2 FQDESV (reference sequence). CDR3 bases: TGTGCCAGCAGCTTAGTGGCCTTACCAGGCAATGAGCAGTTCTTC. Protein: CASSLVALPGNEQFF.

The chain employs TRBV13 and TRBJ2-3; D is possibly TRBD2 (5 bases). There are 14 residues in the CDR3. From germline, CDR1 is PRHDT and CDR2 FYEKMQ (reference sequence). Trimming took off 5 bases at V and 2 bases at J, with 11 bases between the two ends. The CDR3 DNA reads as TGTGCCAGCAGCACTAGGCATGACACAGATACGCAGTATTTT. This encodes CASSTRHDTDTQYF.

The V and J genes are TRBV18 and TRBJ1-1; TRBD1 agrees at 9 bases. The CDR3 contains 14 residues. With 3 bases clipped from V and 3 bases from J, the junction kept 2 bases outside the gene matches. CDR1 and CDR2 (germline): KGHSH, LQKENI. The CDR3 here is CASSPGQGYTEAFF. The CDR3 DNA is TGTGCCAGCTCACCGGGACAGGGTTACACTGAAGCTTTCTTT.

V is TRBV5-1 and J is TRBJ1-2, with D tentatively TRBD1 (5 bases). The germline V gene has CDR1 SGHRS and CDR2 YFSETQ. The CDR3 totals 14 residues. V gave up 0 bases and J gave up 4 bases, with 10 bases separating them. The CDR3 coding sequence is TGCGCCAGCAGCTTGGAAGACAGCCTCTATGGCTACACCTTC. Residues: CASSLEDSLYGYTF.

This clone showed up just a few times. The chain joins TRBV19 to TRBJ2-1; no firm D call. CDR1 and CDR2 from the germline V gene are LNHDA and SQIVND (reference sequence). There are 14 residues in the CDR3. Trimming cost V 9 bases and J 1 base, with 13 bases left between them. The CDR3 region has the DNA TGTGCCAGCGGTCCCCCTTATTCCTACAATGAGCAGTTCTTC. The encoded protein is CASGPPYSYNEQFF. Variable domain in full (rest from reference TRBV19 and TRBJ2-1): DGGITQSPKYLFRKEGQNVTLSCEQNLNHDAMYWYRQDPGQGLRLIYYSQIVNDFQKGDIAEGYSVSREKKESFPLTVTSAQKNPTAFYLCASGPPYSYNEQFFGPGTRLTVL.